The subject of this entry is one T cell receptor beta chain. Its antigen is unidentified. This sample is drawn from a study of T-cell reconstitution after alpha-beta-depleted transplantation in children. For TCRbeta, the library was prepared with unique molecular identifiers. TCRdb reanalysed the PCR reads using MiXCR and keeps one entry per CDR3 protein. The sample consists of about 980,000 distinct CDR3 sequences, 25% to 35% of them appearing once. The germline V gene encodes CDR1 SGHTA and CDR2 FQGNSA. The length of the CDR3 is 12 residues. Trimming took 8 bases from V and 4 from J, leaving 9 bases between them. General study findings and limits: It was reported that alpha-beta T cells came from several hundred expanded graft clones (about two months after transplant).

The chain employs TRBV7-2 and TRBJ2-1; D perhaps matches TRBD2 (6 bases). Material: PBMCs, mostly from graft donor cells, obtained 360 days after TCRalphabeta/CD19-depleted stem cell transplant. The TCR was taken from a boy in the first two years of life who had a stem cell transplant for SCID, so the T cells may come from the graft donor. The CDR3 DNA reads as TGTGCCAGCCTCCGGGGGTACAATGAGCAGTTCTTC. Translated, it gives CASLRGYNEQFF.